The source of this T cell receptor (beta chain) is a study of cytomegalovirus exposure and HLA in healthy donors. About this clone itself: Its antigen is undetermined.

Germline V gene sequence: CDR1 MDHEN, CDR2 SYDVKM. The CDR3 has 15 amino acids. V shed 7 bases and J shed 1 base, with 17 bases lying between them. Overall study results and limits: Researchers reported that a few CMV-associated chains were confirmed in vitro as CMV antigen-specific.

Here immunoSEQ multiplex PCR was the method, and the copy in TCRdb shows in-frame clones only, minus some. This table holds some 350,000 clones, around 90% found once. The sample consisted of PBMCs. This clonotype was sampled from a woman aged 30 to 39 in good health and CMV-seropositive. The rearrangement joins TRBV28 to TRBJ2-7; a possible D gene is TRBD1 (6 bases). CDR3 protein: CASKAPTGPSYEQYF. The DNA for the CDR3 is TGTGCCAGCAAGGCCCCCACAGGGCCTTCCTACGAGCAGTACTTC.